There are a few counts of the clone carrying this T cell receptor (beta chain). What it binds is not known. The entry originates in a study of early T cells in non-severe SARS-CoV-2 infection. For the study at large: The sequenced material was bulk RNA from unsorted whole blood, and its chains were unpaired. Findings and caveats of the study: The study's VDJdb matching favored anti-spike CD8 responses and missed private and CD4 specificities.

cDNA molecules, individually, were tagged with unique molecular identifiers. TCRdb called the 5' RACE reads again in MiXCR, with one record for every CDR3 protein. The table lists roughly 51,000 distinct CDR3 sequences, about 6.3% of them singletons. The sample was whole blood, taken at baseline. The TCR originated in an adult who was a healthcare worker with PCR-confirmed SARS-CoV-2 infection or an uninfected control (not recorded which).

CDR3 loop: CASSGEVKAFF. The DNA of the CDR3 is TGTGCCAGCAGCGGGGAAGTTAAAGCTTTCTTT. This sequence joins TRBV2 and TRBJ1-1; D gene uncertain. Germline V gene lookup returns CDR1 SNHLY and CDR2 FYNNEI. The CDR3 runs 11 residues. V was pared by 6 bases and J by 9 bases, with 11 bases between.